The 5 T cell receptor beta chains below were found in one sample sequenced in a study of CXCR3-negative and CXCR3-positive naive CD8 T cells. Study observations and caveats: Higher TRB CDR3 hydrophobicity marked CXCR3-positive naive cells relative to CXCR3-negative naive cells.

No antigen is known for these receptors. It was by 5' RACE with UMI labels that the TRB cDNA libraries were prepared. TCRdb reanalyzed the 5' RACE reads, giving one entry per CDR3 protein sequence and no DNA. This listing includes about 130,000 distinct CDR3 sequences. The specimen was naive CXCR3+ CD8+ T cells from blood. Subset here: CD45RO-CCR7+CD27+CD95- naive CD8+ T cells expressing CXCR3 (TNR3+). The receptors shown here come from a human donor in good health. Some clones in this sample may be carry-over from other donors' samples.

The chain uses TRBV7-2 and TRBJ1-1. Germline-derived CDR1 and CDR2 are SGHTA and FQGNSA. The CDR3 is made up of 15 amino acids. The CDR3 sequence: CASSLAGQSNTEAFF.

This chain uses TRBV7-2 with TRBJ2-5; the D call of TRBD1 rests on TCRdb alone, since no DNA is present to check it. Per germline, CDR1 SGHTA and CDR2 FQGNSA. There are 15 residues in the CDR3. The CDR3 region is CASSPSGKGRETQYF.

V and J are TRBV7-9 and TRBJ2-3; the TCRdb call, TRBD2, lacks DNA for checking. This CDR3 has 16 residues. Germline CDR1 is SEHNR and CDR2 is FQNEAQ (reference sequence). CDR3 region: CASSLRLAGPMDTQYF.

The chain is built from TRBV5-1 and TRBJ2-7; there is no DNA to check the TCRdb D call of TRBD1. The CDR3 runs 13 residues. CDR1 and CDR2 (germline): SGHRS, YFSETQ. The CDR3 reads CASRWDRPYEQYF.

The V gene is TRBV10-1, the J gene TRBJ2-1; TCRdb proposes TRBD1, but this gene call is untestable without DNA. From germline, CDR1 is WNHNN and CDR2 SYGVQD (reference sequence). The CDR3 is 15 residues long. Here the CDR3 reads CASSGTGDSYNEQFF.